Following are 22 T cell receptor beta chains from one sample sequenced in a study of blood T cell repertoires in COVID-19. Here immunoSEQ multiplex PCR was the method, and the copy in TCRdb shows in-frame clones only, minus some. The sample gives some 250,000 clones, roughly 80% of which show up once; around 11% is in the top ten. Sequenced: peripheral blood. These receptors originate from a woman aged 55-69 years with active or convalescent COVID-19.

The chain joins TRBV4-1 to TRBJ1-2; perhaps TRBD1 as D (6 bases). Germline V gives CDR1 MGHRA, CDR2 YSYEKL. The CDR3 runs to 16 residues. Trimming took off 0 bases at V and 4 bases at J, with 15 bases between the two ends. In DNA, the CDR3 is TGCGCCAGCAGCCAAGACGGAGAGGGACACCTCTATGGCTACACCTTC. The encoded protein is CASSQDGEGHLYGYTF.

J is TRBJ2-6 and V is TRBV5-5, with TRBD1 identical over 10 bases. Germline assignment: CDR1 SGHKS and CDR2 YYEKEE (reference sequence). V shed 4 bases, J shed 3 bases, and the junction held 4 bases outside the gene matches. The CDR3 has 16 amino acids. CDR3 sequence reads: CASSRQGAGGANVLTF. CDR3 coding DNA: TGTGCCAGCAGCAGACAGGGGGCAGGTGGGGCCAACGTCCTGACTTTC.

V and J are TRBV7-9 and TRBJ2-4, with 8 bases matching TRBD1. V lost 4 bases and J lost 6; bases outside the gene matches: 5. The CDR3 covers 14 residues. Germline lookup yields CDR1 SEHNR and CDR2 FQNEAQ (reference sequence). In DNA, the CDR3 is TGTGCCAGCAGCTCGGTTGACAGGGGAAACATTCAGTACTTC. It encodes CASSSVDRGNIQYF. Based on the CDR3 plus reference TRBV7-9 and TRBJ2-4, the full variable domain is DTGVSQNPRHKITKRGQNVTFRCDPISEHNRLYWYRQTLGQGPEFLTYFQNEAQLEKSRLLSDRFSAERPKGSFSTLEIQRTEQGDSAMYLCASSSVDRGNIQYFGAGTRLSVL.

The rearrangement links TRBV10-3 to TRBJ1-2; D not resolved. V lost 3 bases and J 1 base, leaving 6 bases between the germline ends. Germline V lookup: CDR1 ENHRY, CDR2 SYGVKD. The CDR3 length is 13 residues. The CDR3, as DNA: TGTGCCATCAGTGAACAGATTAACTATGGCTACACCTTC. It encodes CAISEQINYGYTF.

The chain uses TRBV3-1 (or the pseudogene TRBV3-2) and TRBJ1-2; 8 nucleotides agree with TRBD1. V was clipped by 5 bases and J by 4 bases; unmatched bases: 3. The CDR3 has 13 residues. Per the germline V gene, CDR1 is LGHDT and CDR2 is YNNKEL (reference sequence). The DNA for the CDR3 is TGTGCCAGCAGCGGAGGACAGGGCTATGGCTACACCTTC. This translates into CASSGGQGYGYTF.

The CDR3 loop is CASSLGLAGLYEQYF. The CDR3 DNA sequence: TGTGCCAGCAGCCTCGGACTAGCGGGACTCTACGAGCAGTACTTC. The chain has TRBV6-6 and TRBJ2-7, with 12 bases that match TRBD2. With 6 bases clipped from V and 3 bases from J, the junction kept 6 bases outside the gene matches. The CDR3 loop spans 15 amino acids. Germline V gene data show CDR1 as MNHNY and CDR2 as SVGAGI (reference sequence).

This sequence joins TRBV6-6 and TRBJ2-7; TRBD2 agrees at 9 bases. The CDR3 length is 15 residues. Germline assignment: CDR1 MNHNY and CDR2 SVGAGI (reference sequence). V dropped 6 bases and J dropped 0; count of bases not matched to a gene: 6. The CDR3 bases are TGTGCCAGCAGCCTTAGCGGGGGACACTCCTACGAGCAGTACTTC. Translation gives CASSLSGGHSYEQYF.

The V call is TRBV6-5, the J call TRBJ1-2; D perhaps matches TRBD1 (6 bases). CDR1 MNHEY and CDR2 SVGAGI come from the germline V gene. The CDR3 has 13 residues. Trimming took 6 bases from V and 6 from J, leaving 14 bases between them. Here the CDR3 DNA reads TGTGCCAGCAGGGGAATCACAGGGCATGGCTACACCTTC. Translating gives CASRGITGHGYTF.

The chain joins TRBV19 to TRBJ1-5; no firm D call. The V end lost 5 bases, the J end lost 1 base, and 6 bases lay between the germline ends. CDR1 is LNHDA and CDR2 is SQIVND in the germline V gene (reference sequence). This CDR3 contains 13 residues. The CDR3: CASSSQSNQPQHF. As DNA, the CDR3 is TGTGCCAGTAGTTCCCAAAGCAATCAGCCCCAGCATTTT. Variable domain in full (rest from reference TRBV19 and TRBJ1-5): DGGITQSPKYLFRKEGQNVTLSCEQNLNHDAMYWYRQDPGQGLRLIYYSQIVNDFQKGDIAEGYSVSREKKESFPLTVTSAQKNPTAFYLCASSSQSNQPQHFGDGTRLSIL.

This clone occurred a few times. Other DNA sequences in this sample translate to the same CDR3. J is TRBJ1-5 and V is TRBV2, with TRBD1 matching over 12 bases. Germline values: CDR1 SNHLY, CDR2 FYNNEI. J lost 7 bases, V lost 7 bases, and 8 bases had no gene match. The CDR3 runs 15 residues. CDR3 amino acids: CASTLGQGAGQPQHF. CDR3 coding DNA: TGTGCCAGCACTCTGGGACAGGGGGCTGGACAGCCCCAGCATTTT.

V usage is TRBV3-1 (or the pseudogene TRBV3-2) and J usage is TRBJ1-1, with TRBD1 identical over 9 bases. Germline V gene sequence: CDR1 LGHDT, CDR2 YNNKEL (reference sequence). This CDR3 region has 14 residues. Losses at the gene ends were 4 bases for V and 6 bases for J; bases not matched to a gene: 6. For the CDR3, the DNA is TGTGCCAGCAGCCTGGGACAGGGAGTTCCTGAAGCTTTCTTT. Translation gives CASSLGQGVPEAFF.

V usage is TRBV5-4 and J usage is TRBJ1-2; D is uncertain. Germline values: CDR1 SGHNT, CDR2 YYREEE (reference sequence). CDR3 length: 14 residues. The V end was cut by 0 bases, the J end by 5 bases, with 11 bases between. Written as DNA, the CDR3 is TGTGCCAGCAGCTTGGGTGGGGAGAGTTATGGCTACACCTTC. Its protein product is CASSLGGESYGYTF.

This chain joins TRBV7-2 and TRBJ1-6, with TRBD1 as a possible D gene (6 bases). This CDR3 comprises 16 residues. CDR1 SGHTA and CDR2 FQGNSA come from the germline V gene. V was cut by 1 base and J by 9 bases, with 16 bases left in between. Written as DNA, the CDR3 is TGTGCCAGCAGCTTAGACTCGGGCAGGGGCGCTTCACCCCTCCACTTT. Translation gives CASSLDSGRGASPLHF. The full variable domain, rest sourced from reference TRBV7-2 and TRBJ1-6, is GAGVSQSPSNKVTEKGKDVELRCDPISGHTALYWYRQSLGQGLEFLIYFQGNSAPDKSGLPSDRFSAERTGGSVSTLTIQRTQQEDSAVYLCASSLDSGRGASPLHFGNGTRLTVT.

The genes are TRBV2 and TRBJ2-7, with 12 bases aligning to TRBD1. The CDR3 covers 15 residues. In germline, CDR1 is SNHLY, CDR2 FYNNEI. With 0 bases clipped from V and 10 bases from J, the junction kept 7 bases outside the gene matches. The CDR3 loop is CASSEAEGTGGRQYF. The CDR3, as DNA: TGTGCCAGCAGTGAAGCGGAAGGGACAGGGGGCCGACAGTACTTC.

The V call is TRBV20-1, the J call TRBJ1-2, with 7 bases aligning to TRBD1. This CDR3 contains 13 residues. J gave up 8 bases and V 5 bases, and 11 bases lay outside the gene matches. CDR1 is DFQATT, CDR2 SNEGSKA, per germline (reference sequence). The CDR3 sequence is CSARGETGRGYTF. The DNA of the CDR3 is TGCAGTGCTCGTGGCGAGACAGGGAGGGGCTACACCTTC.

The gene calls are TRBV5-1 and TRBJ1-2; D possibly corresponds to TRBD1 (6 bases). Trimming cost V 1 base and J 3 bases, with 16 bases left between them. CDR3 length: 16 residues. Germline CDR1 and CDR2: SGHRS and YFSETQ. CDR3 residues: CASSLLSTGQHYGYTF. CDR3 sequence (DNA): TGCGCCAGCAGCTTGTTGAGCACCGGACAGCACTATGGCTACACCTTC.

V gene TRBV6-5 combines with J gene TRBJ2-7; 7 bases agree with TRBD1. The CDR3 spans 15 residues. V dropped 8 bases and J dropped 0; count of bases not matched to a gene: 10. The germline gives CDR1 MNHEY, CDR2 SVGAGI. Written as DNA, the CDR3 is TGTGCCAGCGGAAGGACAGGCGGACTCTCCTACGAGCAGTACTTC. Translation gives CASGRTGGLSYEQYF.

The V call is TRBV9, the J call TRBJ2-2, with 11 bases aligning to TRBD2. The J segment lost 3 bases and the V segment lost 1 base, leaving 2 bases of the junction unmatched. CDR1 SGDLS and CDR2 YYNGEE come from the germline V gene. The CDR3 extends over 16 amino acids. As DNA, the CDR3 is TGTGCCAGCAGCGTACAGGGACTAGCGGACACCGGGGAGCTGTTTTTT. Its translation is CASSVQGLADTGELFF.

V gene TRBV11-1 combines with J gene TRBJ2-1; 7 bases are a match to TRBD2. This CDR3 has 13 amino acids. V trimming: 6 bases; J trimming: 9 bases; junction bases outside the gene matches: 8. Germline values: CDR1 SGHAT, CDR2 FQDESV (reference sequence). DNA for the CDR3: TGTGCCAGCAGATTACCCTCGGGGGGTGAGCAGTTCTTC. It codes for CASRLPSGGEQFF.

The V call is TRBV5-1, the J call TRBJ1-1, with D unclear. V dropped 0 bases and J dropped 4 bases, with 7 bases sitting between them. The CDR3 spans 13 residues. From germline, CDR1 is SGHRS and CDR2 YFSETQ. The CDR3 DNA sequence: TGCGCCAGCAGCTTGGGGAGCGGCACTGAAGCTTTCTTT. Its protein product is CASSLGSGTEAFF.

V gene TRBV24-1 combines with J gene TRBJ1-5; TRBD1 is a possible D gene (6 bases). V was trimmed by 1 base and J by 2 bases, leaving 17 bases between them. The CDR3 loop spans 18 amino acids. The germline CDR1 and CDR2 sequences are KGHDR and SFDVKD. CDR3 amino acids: CATSDFGQSRFGNQPQHF. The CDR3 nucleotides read TGTGCCACCAGTGATTTCGGACAGAGTCGATTTGGCAATCAGCCCCAGCATTTT.

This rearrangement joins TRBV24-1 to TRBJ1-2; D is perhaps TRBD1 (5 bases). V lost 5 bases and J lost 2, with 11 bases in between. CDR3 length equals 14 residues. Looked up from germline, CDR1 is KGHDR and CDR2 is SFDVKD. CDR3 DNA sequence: TGTGCCACCAGTGGCCTGGACAAGAACTATGGCTACACCTTC. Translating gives CATSGLDKNYGYTF.